What follows are 6 T cell receptor beta chains derived from one specimen sequenced in a study of blood T cell repertoires in COVID-19. Produced via immunoSEQ multiplex PCR; TCRdb's table is partial and in-frame only. The sample records approximately 210,000 clones, approximately 80% being singletons. Sequenced sample: PBMCs or T cells enriched from blood (not recorded which). The receptor source for this set is a young man with acute COVID-19.

The chain links TRBV7-9 to TRBJ2-3; 13 nucleotides line up with TRBD2. Trimming cost V 4 bases and J 2 bases; bases outside gene matches: 6. The CDR3 extends over 17 amino acids. Germline V CDR1 and CDR2: SEHNR, FQNEAQ (reference sequence). DNA of the CDR3: TGTGCCAGCAGCTCACTAGCGGGGGGGCAGAACACAGATACGCAGTATTTT. This codes for CASSSLAGGQNTDTQYF.

This sequence joins TRBV5-6 and TRBJ1-6, with D perhaps TRBD1 (6 bases). The CDR3 has 16 residues. Trimming pared 4 bases from V and 14 bases from J, leaving 25 bases between. The germline CDR1 and CDR2 sequences are SGHDT and YYEEEE. The CDR3, as DNA: TGTGCCAGCAGCCCCTCCGGGACACCCGGTGGTGGTTCCCTCCACTTT. It specifies CASSPSGTPGGGSLHF.

The rearrangement links TRBV9 to TRBJ1-6, with 7 nucleotides matching TRBD1. The CDR3 runs 15 residues. Germline CDR1 SGDLS, CDR2 YYNGEE. The V gene end was trimmed by 0 bases and the J gene end by 4 bases; junction bases not matched to a gene: 1. CDR3 in DNA: TGTGCCAGCAGCGTAGCGGGACAGTATAATTCACCCCTCCACTTT. This encodes CASSVAGQYNSPLHF. Drawing the rest from reference TRBV9 and TRBJ1-6, the complete variable domain is DSGVTQTPKHLITATGQRVTLRCSPRSGDLSVYWYQQSLDQGLQFLIQYYNGEERAKGNILERFSAQQFPDLHSELNLSSLELGDSALYFCASSVAGQYNSPLHFGNGTRLTVT.

V gene TRBV6-1 combines with J gene TRBJ1-3; the D is unclear. CDR1 is MNHNS, CDR2 SASEGT, per germline. The CDR3 contains 16 residues. Trimming took 2 bases from V and 4 from J, leaving 15 bases between them. In DNA, the CDR3 is TGTGCCAGCAGTGAATCTCTCACGGGGAACGGAAACACCATATATTTT. Translated: CASSESLTGNGNTIYF.

This rearrangement joins TRBV3-1 (or the pseudogene TRBV3-2) to TRBJ2-7; D is ambiguous. V was shortened by 1 base and J by 6 bases, with 7 bases between the two germline ends. The CDR3 has 12 amino acids. Germline V gene sequence: CDR1 LGHDT, CDR2 YNNKEL (reference sequence). CDR3: CASSQVAAEQYF. CDR3 DNA sequence: TGTGCCAGCAGCCAAGTGGCTGCCGAGCAGTACTTC.

The chain links TRBV6-5 to TRBJ2-2; a weak D match, TRBD2 (5 bases). Germline CDR1 and CDR2: MNHEY and SVGAGI. Trimming cost V 6 bases and J 4 bases, with 15 bases left between them. This CDR3 has 15 residues. Written as DNA, the CDR3 is TGTGCCAGCAGCTCGAGGGTGATTGGCACCGGGGAGCTGTTTTTT. This sequence encodes CASSSRVIGTGELFF.